These 18 T cell receptor beta chains were sequenced from one sample in a study of lymphopenia after photon versus proton radiotherapy. The data were produced by immunoSEQ multiplex PCR, yet TCRdb's version contains in-frame clones alone and is incomplete. This repertoire shows more than 70,000 clones, around four fifths found once; its top ten account for around 1.5%. Sequenced material: peripheral blood, taken from a patient treated with proton-based radiotherapy. The receptors originated from a man aged 60 to 69 with pancreatic cancer.

The chain carries TRBV7-6 and TRBJ2-2; 9 bases fit TRBD1. The CDR3 extends over 21 amino acids. The germline V gene has CDR1 SGHVS and CDR2 FNYEAQ. Trimming cost V 4 bases and J 3 bases; bases outside gene matches: 21. Here the CDR3 DNA reads TGTGCCAGCAGCTCCTCTCTCTTCGCGGACAGGGGAAAAGAGGACACCGGGGAGCTGTTTTTT. Its translation is CASSSSLFADRGKEDTGELFF.

CDR3 nucleotides: TGTGCCAGCAGTGAAACCGGGGGCGGAAACACCATATATTTT. This codes for CASSETGGGNTIYF. This chain uses TRBV25-1 with TRBJ1-3, with a weak D call TRBD1 (6 bases). Germline V gene data show CDR1 as MGHDK and CDR2 as SYGVNS. Trimming cost V 2 bases and J 4 bases, with 9 bases left between them. The CDR3 length is 14 residues. The entire variable domain, with the rest obtained from reference TRBV25-1 and TRBJ1-3, is as follows: EADIYQTPRYLVIGTGKKITLECSQTMGHDKMYWYQQDPGMELHLIHYSYGVNSTEKGDLSSESTVSRIRTEHFPLTLESARPSHTSQYLCASSETGGGNTIYFGEGSWLTVV.

The chain links TRBV4-3 to TRBJ2-2; D tentatively fits TRBD1 or TRBD2 (7 bases each). This CDR3 has 15 residues. Germline values: CDR1 LGHNA, CDR2 YSLEER. Trimming pared 3 bases from V and 7 bases from J, leaving 15 bases between. The CDR3 DNA reads TGCGCCAGCAGCCATTCCGACAGGGAGGGCGGGGAGCTGTTTTTT. Residues: CASSHSDREGGELFF.

The chain has TRBV11-2 and TRBJ1-2, with unresolved D. Germline lookup yields CDR1 SGHAT and CDR2 FQNNGV. The CDR3 consists of 16 residues. V lost 0 bases, J lost 5 bases, and 16 bases lay in between. In DNA, the CDR3 is TGTGCCAGCAGCTTAGATCCTGTCAGGAAACCATATGGCTACACCTTC. It specifies CASSLDPVRKPYGYTF. Based on the CDR3 plus reference TRBV11-2 and TRBJ1-2, the full variable domain is EAGVAQSPRYKIIEKRQSVAFWCNPISGHATLYWYQQILGQGPKLLIQFQNNGVVDDSQLPKDRFSAERLKGVDSTLKIQPAKLEDSAVYLCASSLDPVRKPYGYTFGSGTRLTVV.

The chain recombines TRBV6-5 with TRBJ2-1; weak D call: TRBD2 (5 bases). V shed 5 bases and J shed 10 bases, with 15 bases lying between them. The CDR3 is 13 amino acids. Germline V gene lookup returns CDR1 MNHEY and CDR2 SVGAGI. CDR3 sequence: CASSADLLLEQFF. In nucleotides, the CDR3 is TGTGCCAGCAGTGCGGACTTGCTTTTAGAGCAGTTCTTC.

The V and J genes are TRBV19 and TRBJ2-7, with 8 nucleotides matching TRBD1. CDR3 length: 15 amino acids. The J segment lost 2 bases and the V segment lost 5 bases, leaving 8 bases of the junction unmatched. The germline gives CDR1 LNHDA, CDR2 SQIVND (reference sequence). Written as DNA, the CDR3 is TGTGCCAGTAGTGGAGACAGGGGTAGTCCCTACGAGCAGTACTTC. Protein sequence: CASSGDRGSPYEQYF.

This chain uses TRBV9 with TRBJ2-5; TRBD2 agrees at 7 bases. V shed 0 bases and J 5 bases; nucleotides not matched to a gene: 7. This CDR3 contains 15 residues. Germline V gives CDR1 SGDLS, CDR2 YYNGEE. The DNA of the CDR3 is TGTGCCAGCAGCGTAGCCAGCGGGACTTCTGAGACCCAGTACTTC. Its protein product is CASSVASGTSETQYF.

The genes are TRBV11-2 and TRBJ1-2; D is ambiguous. Trimming pared 1 base from V and 4 bases from J, leaving 10 bases between. The CDR3 spans 14 residues. Per the germline V gene, CDR1 is SGHAT and CDR2 is FQNNGV. CDR3 sequence reads: CASSLVNTLYGYTF. In nucleotides, the CDR3 is TGTGCCAGCAGCTTAGTAAACACGCTCTATGGCTACACCTTC.

V and J are TRBV30 and TRBJ2-3; the D gene is possibly TRBD2 (6 bases). Per germline, CDR1 GTSNPN and CDR2 SVGIG (reference sequence). V was clipped by 3 bases and J by 1 base, with 14 bases between them. The CDR3 is 15 amino acids. The CDR3 DNA sequence: TGTGCCTGGAGCAAACCGGGACTTCGCACAGATACGCAGTATTTT. It yields the protein CAWSKPGLRTDTQYF.

The rearrangement joins TRBV27 to TRBJ1-2; no reliable D call. Trimming cost V 0 bases and J 2 bases, with 16 bases left between them. Per the germline V gene, CDR1 is MNHEY and CDR2 is SMNVEV (reference sequence). The CDR3 totals 17 residues. The CDR3 DNA follows: TGTGCCAGCAGTTTATCGAAACAGACCCTTCTAAACTATGGCTACACCTTC. This gives the protein CASSLSKQTLLNYGYTF.

This clone was seen a handful of times. V usage is TRBV5-6 and J usage is TRBJ2-7, with D possibly being TRBD1 or TRBD2 (5 bases each). Trimming removed 4 bases from V and 5 bases from J, with 13 bases in between. The CDR3 totals 13 residues. Germline assignment: CDR1 SGHDT and CDR2 YYEEEE. The CDR3 bases are TGTGCCAGCAGCCCCATCGGGGCCGACGAGCAGTACTTC. It encodes CASSPIGADEQYF.

The gene calls are TRBV2 and TRBJ2-1; D remains ambiguous. Per germline, CDR1 SNHLY and CDR2 FYNNEI. This CDR3 comprises 13 residues. Trimming took off 3 bases at V and 3 bases at J, with 6 bases between the two ends. CDR3 DNA sequence: TGTGCCAGCAGTGATGTTCTCTACAATGAGCAGTTCTTC. It is translated as CASSDVLYNEQFF.

This chain joins TRBV29-1 and TRBJ1-2, with TRBD1 identical over 7 bases. Losses at the gene ends were 1 base for V and 4 bases for J; bases not matched to a gene: 3. The CDR3 spans 13 residues. Germline CDR1 SQVTM, CDR2 ANQGSEA. CDR3 loop: CSVEGDRFYGYTF. In nucleotides, the CDR3 is TGCAGCGTTGAAGGGGACAGATTCTATGGCTACACCTTC.

This clone was observed once. The chain has TRBV28 and TRBJ2-2; 7 positions agree with TRBD2. Germline V gene sequence: CDR1 MDHEN, CDR2 SYDVKM. The CDR3 spans 12 residues. V shed 8 bases and J 7 bases; nucleotides not matched to a gene: 4. CDR3 in DNA: TGTGCCAGCGGGGAGGGTCACGGGGAGCTGTTTTTT. It is translated as CASGEGHGELFF.

The chain carries TRBV7-3 and TRBJ2-6; tentative D call: TRBD1 (5 bases). In germline, CDR1 is SGHTA, CDR2 FQGTGA. CDR3 length: 15 residues. Trimming shortened V by 3 bases and J by 4 bases, and 10 bases separated the two germline ends. Written as DNA, the CDR3 is TGTGCCAGCAGCTTGGGGCCCGCAGGGGCCAACGTCCTGACTTTC. Encoded protein: CASSLGPAGANVLTF.

The chain recombines TRBV5-1 with TRBJ2-7; 8 positions match TRBD1. V was pared by 0 bases and J by 3 bases, with 5 bases of the junction left unmatched. This CDR3 is built from 15 residues. Germline CDR1 SGHRS, CDR2 YFSETQ. CDR3 loop: CASSLDGTGYYEQYF. The CDR3 DNA reads as TGCGCCAGCAGCTTGGATGGGACAGGATACTACGAGCAGTACTTC.

As regards this clone: The junction and the germline gene differ at one end; a read error may be behind it. The chain employs TRBV7-7 and TRBJ2-7; no firm D call. From germline, CDR1 is SSHAT and CDR2 FNYEAQ (reference sequence). This CDR3 has 14 amino acids. CDR3 loop: CASSPHSASYEQYF. For the CDR3, the DNA is TGTGCTAGCAGCCCGCACTCGGCCTCCTACGAGCAGTACTTC.

The rearrangement links TRBV28 to TRBJ1-4; perhaps TRBD1 as D (5 bases). This CDR3 spans 14 amino acids. In germline, CDR1 is MDHEN, CDR2 SYDVKM. Trimming pared 3 bases from V and 6 bases from J, leaving 11 bases between. The CDR3, as DNA: TGTGCCAGCAGTTTTCTTGCAGGGCATGAAAAACTGTTTTTT. Translated, it gives CASSFLAGHEKLFF.